Each of the 15 T cell receptor beta chains below was sequenced from the same sample in a study of identical twins. From the 5' RACE reads, TCRdb called clonotypes with MiXCR, one entry per CDR3 protein. This table holds 1.5 million or so distinct CDR3 sequences, about 32% found once. Sequences were obtained from cord blood. All receptors come from a newborn girl in good health.

The rearrangement joins TRBV27 to TRBJ1-1, with a weak D call TRBD1 (6 bases). The CDR3 is made up of 15 amino acids. CDR1 and CDR2 from the germline V gene are MNHEY and SMNVEV (reference sequence). The V and J ends lost 5 bases and 4 bases respectively, with 17 bases between them. CDR3: CASSTTWVGGTEAFF. The CDR3 DNA follows: TGTGCCAGCAGTACCACTTGGGTAGGGGGCACTGAAGCTTTCTTT.

The rearrangement links TRBV5-1 to TRBJ2-1; D is unresolved. Germline-derived CDR1 and CDR2 are SGHRS and YFSETQ. The V end was cut by 4 bases, the J end by 3 bases, with 17 bases between. This CDR3 contains 16 residues. The CDR3 DNA follows: TGCGCCAGCAGCGGGTTTGCGCCGACCCTCTACAATGAGCAGTTCTTC. This encodes CASSGFAPTLYNEQFF.

The chain couples TRBV7-2 to TRBJ2-1; the D gene could be TRBD1 or TRBD2 (5 bases each). Germline V gives CDR1 SGHTA, CDR2 FQGNSA. V shed 6 bases and J shed 2 bases, with 14 bases lying between them. The CDR3 loop spans 15 amino acids. The CDR3 DNA reads as TGTGCCAGCAGTCTCCAGGGAGCGACCTACAATGAGCAGTTCTTC. Amino acid sequence: CASSLQGATYNEQFF.

Only a few counts were recorded for this clonotype. The gene calls are TRBV5-1 and TRBJ2-5; TRBD1 aligns across 7 bases. CDR3 length equals 14 residues. CDR1 and CDR2 (germline): SGHRS, YFSETQ. The V gene end was trimmed by 3 bases and the J gene end by 1 base; junction bases not matched to a gene: 3. The CDR3 loop is CASSSGQTQETQYF. The CDR3 nucleotides are TGCGCCAGCAGCTCGGGACAGACCCAAGAGACCCAGTACTTC.

In its sample, this clonotype was seen once. The rearrangement links TRBV6-1 to TRBJ2-1; D possibly corresponds to TRBD2 (6 bases). Germline assignment: CDR1 MNHNS and CDR2 SASEGT. The length of the CDR3 is 13 residues. Trimming removed 1 base at V and 15 bases at J, with 16 bases between. Written as DNA, the CDR3 is TGTGCCAGCAGTGAAGTAGGTTTAGGGAGGAGGTTCTTC. This sequence encodes CASSEVGLGRRFF.

The chain couples TRBV20-1 to TRBJ2-3; D remains unclear. Germline V lookup: CDR1 DFQATT, CDR2 SNEGSKA (reference sequence). V gave up 0 bases and J gave up 4 bases, with 11 bases separating them. This CDR3 spans 14 amino acids. The CDR3 region has the DNA TGCAGTGCTAGAGATCTTGGGAAGGCAGATACGCAGTATTTT. Its translation is CSARDLGKADTQYF.

The rearrangement uses TRBV6-1 and TRBJ2-7, with 7 bases matching TRBD2. Germline V gene lookup returns CDR1 MNHNS and CDR2 SASEGT. Trimming cost V 5 bases and J 6 bases; bases outside gene matches: 7. The CDR3 is made up of 13 amino acids. The CDR3 here is CASSRGLDCEQYF. DNA for the CDR3: TGTGCCAGCAGTCGAGGACTAGACTGCGAGCAGTACTTC.

Comment on this clonotype: One junction end disagrees with the germline gene, perhaps due to a read error. The chain joins TRBV2 to TRBJ1-1; D not certain. The CDR3 sequence is 16 residues long. CDR1 is SNHLY and CDR2 is FYNNEI in the germline V gene. The CDR3 sequence: CASSEARSGGNTVAFF. The CDR3 bases are TGTGCCAGCAGTGAAGCTCGTTCAGGTGGAAACACTGTAGCTTTCTTT.

In this sample, this clonotype turned up a few times. V is TRBV14 and J is TRBJ2-4, with D perhaps TRBD2 (5 bases). This CDR3 contains 15 residues. The V end lost 2 bases, the J end lost 3 bases, and 11 bases lay between the germline ends. CDR1 SGHDN and CDR2 FVKESK come from the germline V gene. Here the CDR3 reads CASSQPGWGKNIQYF. The CDR3 DNA reads as TGTGCCAGCAGCCAACCGGGATGGGGCAAAAACATTCAGTACTTC.

This clonotype was observed a few times. This sequence joins TRBV12-3 or TRBV12-4 and TRBJ1-1; 9 bases match TRBD1. This CDR3 is built from 15 residues. J lost 5 bases, V lost 3 bases, and 7 bases had no gene match. Here the CDR3 DNA reads TGTGCCAGCAGTTTCGTCACAGGGGGCAGAACTGAAGCTTTCTTT. This codes for CASSFVTGGRTEAFF.

This clonotype was recorded a few times. The chain joins TRBV5-4 to TRBJ2-3; a weak D match, TRBD2 (5 bases). Germline-derived CDR1 and CDR2 are SGHNT and YYREEE (reference sequence). The CDR3 has 14 amino acids. V gave up 0 bases and J gave up 5 bases, with 10 bases separating them. The CDR3 sequence is CASSLESGKDTQYF. CDR3 DNA: TGTGCCAGCAGCTTGGAAAGCGGTAAAGATACGCAGTATTTT.

The J gene is TRBJ2-3, the V gene TRBV20-1; 7 nucleotides agree with TRBD2. V gave up 7 bases and J gave up 0 bases; unmatched junction bases: 19. The CDR3 length is 18 residues. Germline-derived CDR1 and CDR2 are DFQATT and SNEGSKA (reference sequence). CDR3: CSVRRGTNIGTSTDTQYF. DNA of the CDR3: TGCAGTGTCCGGCGGGGGACTAACATTGGGACTAGCACAGATACGCAGTATTTT.

The rearrangement links TRBV3-1 to TRBJ1-1; D perhaps matches TRBD1 (5 bases). CDR3 length equals 13 residues. Germline CDR1 LGHDT, CDR2 YNNKEL (reference sequence). Trimming pared 1 base from V and 11 bases from J, leaving 14 bases between. CDR3 DNA: TGTGCCAGCAGCCAAGGTTCGGGGGTGAGGGCTTTCTTT. Translated: CASSQGSGVRAFF.

V and J are TRBV9 and TRBJ2-1; a possible D gene is TRBD1 (6 bases). Looked up from germline, CDR1 is SGDLS and CDR2 is YYNGEE. Trimming removed 0 bases at V and 4 bases at J, with 14 bases between. The CDR3 spans 16 residues. In nucleotides, the CDR3 is TGTGCCAGCAGCGTAGGGGTCGGACAGCTTTACAATGAGCAGTTCTTC. This codes for CASSVGVGQLYNEQFF.

The chain uses TRBV6-1 and TRBJ1-2; the D gene is possibly TRBD1 (5 bases). This CDR3 contains 16 residues. Trimming removed 0 bases from V and 0 bases from J, with 11 bases in between. Germline V gene data show CDR1 as MNHNS and CDR2 as SASEGT. CDR3 amino acids: CASSEAGVLANYGYTF. As DNA, the CDR3 is TGTGCCAGCAGTGAAGCGGGGGTATTAGCTAACTATGGCTACACCTTC.